Described below is a single T cell receptor (beta chain) sequence and its context. Its antigen specificity is not known. Base qualities are missing; no much larger clone stands one base away. These data come from a study of beta chain features in type 1 diabetes (dated by TCRdb to 2016 to 2019). For context, the study as a whole: No differences in mean age, gender distribution, total cell number or subset yield were found between patients and healthy donors. A total of 90 million to 140 million sorted cells were examined across all samples, and RNA yield correlated strongly with the number of cells per subset. Naive and central memory subsets were obtained from all 30 or so donors, but regulatory and stem cell-like memory subsets were isolated from only 8 patients and about 8 healthy donors. In the study, recently diagnosed type 1 diabetes patients and matched healthy donors were compared on the TCRB repertoires of their sorted circulating CD4+ T cell subsets. Study-wide findings and limitations: PCR may preferentially amplify shorter templates, but because patient and control samples were amplified and corrected together, any resulting skew would affect both groups equally. In all four CD4+ subsets, TCRB CDR3 length was moderately but significantly shorter in type 1 diabetes patients. Fewer insertions and more nucleotide deletions at VDJ recombination sites were observed in patients with type 1 diabetes, implying thymic rearrangement abnormalities. The naive, central memory and regulatory TCRB repertoires appeared to resemble one another more closely among patients than among healthy donors. Because cDNA was sequenced instead of genomic DNA, activated cells with high expression could be over-represented, although the groups did not differ in activation or CD3 levels. Only small numbers of individuals were included in the HLA sub-analyses, which left unresolved whether HLA type had any influence on TCRB rearrangement.

All of the isolated RNA was reverse transcribed with the High Capacity cDNA Reverse Transcription Kit, so expressed TCRB transcripts were sequenced. Deep immunoSEQ sequencing was performed on naive, central memory and regulatory T cell samples, with an average of approximately 4 million total reads per sample. Sorted cells were lysed in RLT buffer, and RNA was extracted using DNase-treated RNeasy Micro or Mini kits according to cell number. Each cell subset was processed on its own to prevent cross-contamination, while patient and healthy donor samples were processed together. TCRB sequences were amplified from cDNA with the immunoSEQ multiplex PCR, producing 87-bp fragments spanning the CDR3 region. Sequencing of the amplicons was done on the Illumina HiSeq platform. For the original study's pipeline: PCR bias was computationally corrected using synthetic template baselines, reads within Hamming distance 2 were collapsed, and singletons that could not be merged were discarded. By aligning reads against IMGT, V, D and J genes, CDR3 length, and insertions or deletions at six rearrangement sites were assigned. Within each subset, clonotype counts were normalized to the number of sorted cells before true diversity and Gini coefficients were calculated with the tcR R package. The overlap coefficient, calculated on TCRB nucleotide sequences, was used to quantify repertoire sharing. This is the immuneACCESS table as TCRdb keeps it, with only in-frame sequences that have V and J called. A part of the clones is gone; compared with another copy, unresolved V genes explain less than half, and the rest is unexplained. D and trimming come from the DNA, and the V and J calls and clone size come from that table. In this sample the table shows around 110,000 clones, about 17% of which occur a single time. 2% to 3% of the sample belongs to the ten largest clones.

From each donor, a single peripheral blood sample of approximately 120 mL on average was drawn into heparinised tubes. A BD FACSAria II was used to sort naive, central memory, regulatory and stem cell-like memory CD4+ T cells with a panel that included CD45RO, CCR7, CD25, CD127, CD95 and CD27. All sorted populations exceeded 95% purity. Right away, PBMCs were isolated by Lymphoprep density gradient centrifugation and were stained directly, with no culture step. Samples were stained and sorted in pairs, with one healthy donor and one patient per experiment, so that batch effects were minimized. Deletion took 5 bases off V and 4 bases off J, with a span of 12 bases between the germline ends. The CDR3 measures 13 amino acids from cysteine to phenylalanine. This entry keeps only the CDR3 DNA: 39 bases, framed from base 1. Based on the germline V gene, the CDR1 and CDR2 sequences are SGHAT and FQNNGV.

Sequenced: central memory CD4+ T cells from blood. The clonotype was recovered from a man aged 25 to 45 with type 1 diabetes. The rearrangement joined TRBV11-2 to TRBJ2-7; TRBD1 is a weak D gene call, 6 bases matching. DNA sequence: TGTGCCAGCAGCGTCACAGGGAAATACGAGCAGTACTTC. The translation is CASSVTGKYEQYF.